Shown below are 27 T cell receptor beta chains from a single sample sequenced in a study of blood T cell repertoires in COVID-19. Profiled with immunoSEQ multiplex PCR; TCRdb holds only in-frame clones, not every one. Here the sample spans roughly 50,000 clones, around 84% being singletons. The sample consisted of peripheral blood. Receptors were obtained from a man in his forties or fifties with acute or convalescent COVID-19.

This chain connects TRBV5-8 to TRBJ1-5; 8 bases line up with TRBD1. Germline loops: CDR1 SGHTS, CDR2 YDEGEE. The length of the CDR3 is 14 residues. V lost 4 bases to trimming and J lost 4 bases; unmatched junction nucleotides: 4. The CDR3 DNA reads TGTGCCAGCAGCCCGGACAGGGTAAATCAGCCCCAGCATTTT. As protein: CASSPDRVNQPQHF.

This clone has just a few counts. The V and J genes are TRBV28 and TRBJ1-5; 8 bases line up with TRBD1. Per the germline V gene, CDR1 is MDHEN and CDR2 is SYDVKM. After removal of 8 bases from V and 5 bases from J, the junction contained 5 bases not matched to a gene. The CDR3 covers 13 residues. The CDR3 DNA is TGTGCCAGCCTACCACAGGGGGATCAGCCCCAGCATTTT. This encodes CASLPQGDQPQHF.

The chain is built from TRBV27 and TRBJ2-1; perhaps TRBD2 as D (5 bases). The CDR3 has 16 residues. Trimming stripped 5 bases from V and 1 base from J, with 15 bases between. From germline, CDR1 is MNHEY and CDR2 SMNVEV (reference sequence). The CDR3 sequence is CASSLFPGTSYNEQFF. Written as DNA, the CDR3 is TGTGCCAGCAGTCTATTTCCGGGAACTTCCTACAATGAGCAGTTCTTC.

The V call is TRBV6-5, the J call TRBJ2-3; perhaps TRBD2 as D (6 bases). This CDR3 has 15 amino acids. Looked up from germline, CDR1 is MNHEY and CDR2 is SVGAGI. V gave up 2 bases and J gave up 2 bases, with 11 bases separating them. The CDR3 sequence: CASSYGGDHTDTQYF. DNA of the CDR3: TGTGCCAGCAGTTACGGAGGGGACCACACAGATACGCAGTATTTT.

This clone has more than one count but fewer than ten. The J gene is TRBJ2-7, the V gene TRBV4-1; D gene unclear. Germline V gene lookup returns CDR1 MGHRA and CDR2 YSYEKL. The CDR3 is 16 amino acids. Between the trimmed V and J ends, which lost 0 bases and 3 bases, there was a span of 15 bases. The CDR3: CASSQDLEQTNYEQYF. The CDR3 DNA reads TGCGCCAGCAGCCAAGATCTCGAACAGACAAACTACGAGCAGTACTTC.

CDR3 DNA sequence: TGTGCCAGCAGTGATTTGGCGGTCAGCAATCAGCCCCAGCATTTT. Its translation is CASSDLAVSNQPQHF. The chain combines TRBV2 with TRBJ1-5; no reliable D call. In germline, CDR1 is SNHLY, CDR2 FYNNEI. Trimming removed 3 bases at V and 1 base at J, with 10 bases between. The length of the CDR3 is 15 residues. The whole variable domain, filled in from reference TRBV2 and TRBJ1-5, reads EPEVTQTPSHQVTQMGQEVILRCVPISNHLYFYWYRQILGQKVEFLVSFYNNEISEKSEIFDDQFSVERPDGSNFTLKIRSTKLEDSAMYFCASSDLAVSNQPQHFGDGTRLSIL.

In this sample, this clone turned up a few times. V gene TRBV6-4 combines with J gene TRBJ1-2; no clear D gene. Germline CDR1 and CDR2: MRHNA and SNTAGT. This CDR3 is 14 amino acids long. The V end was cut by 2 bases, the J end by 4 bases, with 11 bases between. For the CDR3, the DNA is TGTGCCAGCAGTGACGGAGAGACGGCCTATGGCTACACCTTC. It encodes CASSDGETAYGYTF.

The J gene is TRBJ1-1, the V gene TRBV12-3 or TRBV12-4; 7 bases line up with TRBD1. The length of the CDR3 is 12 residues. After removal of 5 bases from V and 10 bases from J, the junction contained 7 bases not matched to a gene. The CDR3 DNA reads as TGTGCCAGCAGTCTGGGGACAGTGGTAGCTTTCTTT. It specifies CASSLGTVVAFF.

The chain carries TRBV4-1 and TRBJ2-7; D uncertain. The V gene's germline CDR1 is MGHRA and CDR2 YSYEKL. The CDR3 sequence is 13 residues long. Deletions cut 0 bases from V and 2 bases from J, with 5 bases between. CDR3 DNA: TGCGCCAGCAGCCAAGATATTGCCTACGAGCAGTACTTC. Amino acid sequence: CASSQDIAYEQYF.

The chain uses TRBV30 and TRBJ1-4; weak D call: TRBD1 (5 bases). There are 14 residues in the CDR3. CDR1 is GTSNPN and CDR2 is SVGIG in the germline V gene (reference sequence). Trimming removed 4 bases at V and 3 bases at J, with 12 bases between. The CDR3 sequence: CAWNRGWPNEKLFF. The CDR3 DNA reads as TGTGCCTGGAACCGGGGGTGGCCTAATGAAAAACTGTTTTTT.

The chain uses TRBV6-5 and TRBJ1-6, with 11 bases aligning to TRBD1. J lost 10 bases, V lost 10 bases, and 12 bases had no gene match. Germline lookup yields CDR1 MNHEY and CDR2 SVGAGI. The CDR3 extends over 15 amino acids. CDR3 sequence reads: CATGQGAADGSPLHF. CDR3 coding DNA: TGTGCCACAGGACAGGGGGCCGCAGATGGGTCACCCCTCCACTTT.

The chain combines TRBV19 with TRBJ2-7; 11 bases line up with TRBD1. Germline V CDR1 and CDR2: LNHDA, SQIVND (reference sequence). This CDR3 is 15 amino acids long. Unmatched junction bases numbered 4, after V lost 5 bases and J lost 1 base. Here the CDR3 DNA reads TGTGCCAGTAGTCCCGGGACAGGGGGGTCCTACGAGCAGTACTTC. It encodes CASSPGTGGSYEQYF.

The CDR3 DNA sequence: TGTGCCAGCAGCCAACCCGGACGGGGAGATACGCAGTATTTT. Amino acid sequence: CASSQPGRGDTQYF. The chain combines TRBV4-2 with TRBJ2-3, with a tentative D call TRBD2 (5 bases). CDR1 is LGHNA and CDR2 is YNFKEQ in the germline V gene. The CDR3 is made up of 14 amino acids. The V end was cut by 2 bases, the J end by 5 bases, with 11 bases between.

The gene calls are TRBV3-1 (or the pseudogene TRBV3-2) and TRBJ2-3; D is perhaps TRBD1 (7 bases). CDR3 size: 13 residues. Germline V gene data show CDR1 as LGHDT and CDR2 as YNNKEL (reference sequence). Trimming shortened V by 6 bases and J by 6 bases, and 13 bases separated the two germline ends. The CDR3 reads CASRSGGSDTQYF. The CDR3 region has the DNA TGTGCCAGCAGGTCAGGGGGGTCCGATACGCAGTATTTT.

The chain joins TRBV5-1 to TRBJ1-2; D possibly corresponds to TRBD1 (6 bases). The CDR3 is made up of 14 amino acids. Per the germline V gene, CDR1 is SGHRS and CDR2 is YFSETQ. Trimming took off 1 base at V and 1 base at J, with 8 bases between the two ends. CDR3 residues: CASSLQGFNYGYTF. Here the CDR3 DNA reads TGCGCCAGCAGCTTGCAGGGGTTTAACTATGGCTACACCTTC.

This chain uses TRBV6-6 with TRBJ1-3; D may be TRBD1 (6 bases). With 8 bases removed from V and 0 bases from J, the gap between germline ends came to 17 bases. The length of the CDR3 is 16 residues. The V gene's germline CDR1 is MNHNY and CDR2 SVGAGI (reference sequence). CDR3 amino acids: CASDAGGFASGNTIYF. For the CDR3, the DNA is TGTGCCAGCGATGCGGGGGGCTTCGCCTCTGGAAACACCATATATTTT.

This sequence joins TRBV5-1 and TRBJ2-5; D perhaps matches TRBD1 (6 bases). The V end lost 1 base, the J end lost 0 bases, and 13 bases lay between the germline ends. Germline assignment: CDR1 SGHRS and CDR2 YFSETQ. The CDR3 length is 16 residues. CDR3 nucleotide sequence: TGCGCCAGCAGCTTGTACTCCGGGACAAACCAAGAGACCCAGTACTTC. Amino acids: CASSLYSGTNQETQYF.

The CDR3 region is CASWTGGDGYTF. The CDR3, as DNA: TGTGCCAGCTGGACAGGGGGTGATGGCTACACCTTC. The gene calls are TRBV27 and TRBJ1-2; 10 positions agree with TRBD1. The germline V gene encodes CDR1 MNHEY and CDR2 SMNVEV (reference sequence). The CDR3 loop spans 12 amino acids. J was trimmed by 6 bases and V by 8 bases; bases with no gene match: 3.

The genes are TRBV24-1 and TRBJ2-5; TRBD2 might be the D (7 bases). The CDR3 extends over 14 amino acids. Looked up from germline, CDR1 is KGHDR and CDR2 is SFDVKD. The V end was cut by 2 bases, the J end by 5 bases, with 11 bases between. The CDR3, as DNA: TGTGCCACCAGTGATTCCAGGGGAGGGGAGACCCAGTACTTC. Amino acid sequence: CATSDSRGGETQYF.

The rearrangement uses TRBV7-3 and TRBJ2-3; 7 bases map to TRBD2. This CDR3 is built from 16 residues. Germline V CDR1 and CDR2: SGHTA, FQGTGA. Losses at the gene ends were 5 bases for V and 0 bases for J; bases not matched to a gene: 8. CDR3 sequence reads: CASSQGLEISTDTQYF. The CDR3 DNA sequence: TGTGCCAGCAGCCAAGGACTAGAGATTAGCACAGATACGCAGTATTTT. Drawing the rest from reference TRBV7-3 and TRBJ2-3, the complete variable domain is GAGVSQTPSNKVTEKGKYVELRCDPISGHTALYWYRQSLGQGPEFLIYFQGTGAADDSGLPNDRFFAVRPEGSVSTLKIQRTERGDSAVYLCASSQGLEISTDTQYFGPGTRLTVL.

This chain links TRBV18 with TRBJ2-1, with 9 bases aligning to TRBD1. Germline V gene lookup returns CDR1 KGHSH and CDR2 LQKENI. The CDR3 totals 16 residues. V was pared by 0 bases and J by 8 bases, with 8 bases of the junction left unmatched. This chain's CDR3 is CASSPPRTGVGDEQFF. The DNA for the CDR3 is TGTGCCAGCTCACCACCACGGACAGGGGTGGGCGATGAGCAGTTCTTC.

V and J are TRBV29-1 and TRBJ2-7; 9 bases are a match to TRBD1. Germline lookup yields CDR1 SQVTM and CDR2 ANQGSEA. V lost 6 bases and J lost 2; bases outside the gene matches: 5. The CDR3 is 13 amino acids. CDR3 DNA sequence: TGCAGCGTGCGGACAGGGGAGGCCTACGAGCAGTACTTC. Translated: CSVRTGEAYEQYF.

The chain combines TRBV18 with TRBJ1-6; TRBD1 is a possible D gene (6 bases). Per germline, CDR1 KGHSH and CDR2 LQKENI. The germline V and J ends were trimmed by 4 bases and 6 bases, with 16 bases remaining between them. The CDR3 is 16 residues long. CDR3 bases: TGTGCCAGCTCACGGCTGAACAGGGATCGTAATTCACCCCTCCACTTT. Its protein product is CASSRLNRDRNSPLHF.

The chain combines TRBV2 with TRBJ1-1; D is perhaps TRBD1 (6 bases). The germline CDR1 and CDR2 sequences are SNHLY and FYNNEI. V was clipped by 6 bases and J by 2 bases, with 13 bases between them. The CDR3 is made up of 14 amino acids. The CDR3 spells CASSHRADNTEAFF. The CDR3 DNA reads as TGTGCCAGCAGCCACAGGGCGGATAACACTGAAGCTTTCTTT.

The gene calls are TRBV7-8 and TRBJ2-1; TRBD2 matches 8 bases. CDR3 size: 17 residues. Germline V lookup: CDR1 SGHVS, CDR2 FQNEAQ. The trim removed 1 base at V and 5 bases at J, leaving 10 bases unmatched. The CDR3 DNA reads TGTGCCAGCAGCTTAGTAGTACCGGGAGGGTCCAACAATGAGCAGTTCTTC. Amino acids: CASSLVVPGGSNNEQFF.

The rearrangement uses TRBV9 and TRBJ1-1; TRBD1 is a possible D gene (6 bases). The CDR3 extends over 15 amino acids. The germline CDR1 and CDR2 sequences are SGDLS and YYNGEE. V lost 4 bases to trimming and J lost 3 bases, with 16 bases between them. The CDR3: CASSPRGAAHTEAFF. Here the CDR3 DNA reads TGTGCCAGCAGCCCCCGGGGGGCAGCCCACACTGAAGCTTTCTTT.

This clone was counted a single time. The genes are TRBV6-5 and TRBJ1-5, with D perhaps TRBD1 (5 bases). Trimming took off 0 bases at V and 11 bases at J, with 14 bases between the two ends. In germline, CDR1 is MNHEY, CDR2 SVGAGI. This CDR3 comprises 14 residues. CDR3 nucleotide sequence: TGTGCCAGCAGTTACTCGCAGGGAACCCAGGCCCAGCATTTT. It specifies CASSYSQGTQAQHF.